The clone carrying this T cell receptor beta chain was detected only a few times. Its antigen is unknown. The germline V gene encodes CDR1 SGHTA and CDR2 FQGTGA. V dropped 3 bases and J dropped 12; count of bases not matched to a gene: 10. CDR3 length: 15 amino acids. Repertoires were generated with immunoSEQ multiplex PCR, while TCRdb's copy carries only in-frame clones and drops some. Altogether tens of thousands of clones are present, approximately 80% being singletons, with the ten largest covering under 20%. The sample is drawn from a study of T cell responses to AZD1222 COVID-19 vaccine. Study results and caveats: Clonal diversity was possibly underestimated; the donors were predominantly white British and more often female.

The sequencing used peripheral blood, collected 28 days after the second AZD1222 dose. The chain couples TRBV7-3 to TRBJ2-1; 11 bases are shared with TRBD2. The sequence derives from an adult who received the AZD1222 COVID-19 vaccine. CDR3: CASSFTGTSGRRQFF. Here the CDR3 DNA reads TGTGCCAGCAGCTTCACCGGGACTAGCGGACGTCGGCAGTTCTTC.